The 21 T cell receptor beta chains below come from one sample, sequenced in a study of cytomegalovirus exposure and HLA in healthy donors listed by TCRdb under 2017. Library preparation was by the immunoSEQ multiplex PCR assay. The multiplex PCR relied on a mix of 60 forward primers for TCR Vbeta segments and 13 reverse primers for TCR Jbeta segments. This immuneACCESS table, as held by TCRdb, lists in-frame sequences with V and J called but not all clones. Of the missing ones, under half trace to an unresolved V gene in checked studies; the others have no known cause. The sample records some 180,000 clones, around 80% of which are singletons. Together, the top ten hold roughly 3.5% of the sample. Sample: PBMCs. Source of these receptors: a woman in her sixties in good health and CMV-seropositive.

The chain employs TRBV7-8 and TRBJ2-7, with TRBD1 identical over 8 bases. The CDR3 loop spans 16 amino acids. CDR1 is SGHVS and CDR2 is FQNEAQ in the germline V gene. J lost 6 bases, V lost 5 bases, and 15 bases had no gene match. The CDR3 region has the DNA TGTGCCAGCAGCCCTGAAGAGGACAGGGTCACTATCGAGCAGTACTTC. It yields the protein CASSPEEDRVTIEQYF. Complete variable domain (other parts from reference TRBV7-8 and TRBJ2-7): GAGVSQSPRYKVAKRGQDVALRCDPISGHVSLFWYQQALGQGPEFLTYFQNEAQLDKSGLPSDRFFAERPEGSVSTLKIQRTQQEDSAVYLCASSPEEDRVTIEQYFGPGTRLTVT.

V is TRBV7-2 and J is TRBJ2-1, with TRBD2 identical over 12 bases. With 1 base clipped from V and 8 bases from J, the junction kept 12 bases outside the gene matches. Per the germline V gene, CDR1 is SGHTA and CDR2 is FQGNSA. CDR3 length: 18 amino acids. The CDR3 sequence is CASSLESLAGGPRDEQFF. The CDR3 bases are TGTGCCAGCAGCTTAGAGAGCCTAGCGGGAGGGCCGAGGGATGAGCAGTTCTTC. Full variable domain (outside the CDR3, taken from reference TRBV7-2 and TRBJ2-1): GAGVSQSPSNKVTEKGKDVELRCDPISGHTALYWYRQSLGQGLEFLIYFQGNSAPDKSGLPSDRFSAERTGGSVSTLTIQRTQQEDSAVYLCASSLESLAGGPRDEQFFGPGTRLTVL.

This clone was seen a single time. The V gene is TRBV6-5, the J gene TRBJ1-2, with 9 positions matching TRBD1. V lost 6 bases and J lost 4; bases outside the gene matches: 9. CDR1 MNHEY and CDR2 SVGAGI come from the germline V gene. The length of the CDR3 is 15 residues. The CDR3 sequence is CASSYMDRGGYGYTF. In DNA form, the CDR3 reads TGTGCCAGCAGCTACATGGACAGGGGAGGCTATGGCTACACCTTC.

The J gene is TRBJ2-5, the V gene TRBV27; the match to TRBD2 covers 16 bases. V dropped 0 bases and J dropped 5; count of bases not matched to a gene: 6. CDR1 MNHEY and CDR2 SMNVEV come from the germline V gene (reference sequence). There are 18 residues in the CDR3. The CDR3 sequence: CASSLSGTSGGAGETQYF. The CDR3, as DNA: TGTGCCAGCAGTTTATCGGGGACTAGCGGGGGGGCTGGGGAGACCCAGTACTTC.

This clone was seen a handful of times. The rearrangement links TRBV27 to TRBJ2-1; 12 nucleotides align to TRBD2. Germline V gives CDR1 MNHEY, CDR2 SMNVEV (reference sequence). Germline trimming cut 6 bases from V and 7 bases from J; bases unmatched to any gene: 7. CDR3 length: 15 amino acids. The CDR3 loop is CASSLTSGGGNEQFF. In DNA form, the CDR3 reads TGTGCCAGCAGCCTGACTAGCGGGGGCGGGAATGAGCAGTTCTTC.

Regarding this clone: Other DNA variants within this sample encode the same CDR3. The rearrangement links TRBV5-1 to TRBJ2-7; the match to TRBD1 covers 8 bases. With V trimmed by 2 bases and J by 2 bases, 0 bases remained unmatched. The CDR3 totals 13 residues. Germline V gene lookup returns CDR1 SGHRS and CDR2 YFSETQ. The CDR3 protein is CASSLQGAYEQYF. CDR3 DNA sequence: TGCGCCAGCAGCTTACAGGGGGCCTACGAGCAGTACTTC.

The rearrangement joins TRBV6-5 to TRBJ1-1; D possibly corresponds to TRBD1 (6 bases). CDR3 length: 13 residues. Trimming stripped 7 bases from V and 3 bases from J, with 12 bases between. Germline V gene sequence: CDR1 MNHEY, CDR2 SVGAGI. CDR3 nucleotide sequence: TGTGCCAGCACCTGGGGGCAGGACACTGAAGCTTTCTTT. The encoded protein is CASTWGQDTEAFF.

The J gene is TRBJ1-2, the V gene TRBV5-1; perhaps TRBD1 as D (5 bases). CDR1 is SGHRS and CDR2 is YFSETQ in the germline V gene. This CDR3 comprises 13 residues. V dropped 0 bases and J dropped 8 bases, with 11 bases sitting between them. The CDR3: CASSLEVGVGYTF. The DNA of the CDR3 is TGCGCCAGCAGCTTGGAAGTAGGGGTAGGCTACACCTTC.

CDR3 nucleotides: TGTGCCTGGAGTGTTTGGCGGGGACATACGCAGTATTTT. Translation gives CAWSVWRGHTQYF. The chain recombines TRBV30 with TRBJ2-3, with D maybe TRBD2 (6 bases). V lost 0 bases and J 7 bases, leaving 11 bases between the germline ends. The CDR3 runs to 13 residues. Germline V gene sequence: CDR1 GTSNPN, CDR2 SVGIG (reference sequence).

DNA of the CDR3: TGTGCCTGGAGCCAACCCACCCGAACCGGGACAGGTACCCTTTCTGGAAACACCATATATTTT. Protein: CAWSQPTRTGTGTLSGNTIYF. V and J are TRBV30 and TRBJ1-3; 8 positions agree with TRBD1. The ends lost 3 bases at V and 1 base at J; junction bases unmatched: 23. The CDR3 runs to 21 residues. In germline, CDR1 is GTSNPN, CDR2 SVGIG (reference sequence). Complete variable domain (other parts from reference TRBV30 and TRBJ1-3): SQTIHQWPATLVQPVGSPLSLECTVEGTSNPNLYWYRQAAGRGLQLLFYSVGIGQISSEVPQNLSASRPQDRQFILSSKKLLLSDSGFYLCAWSQPTRTGTGTLSGNTIYFGEGSWLTVV.

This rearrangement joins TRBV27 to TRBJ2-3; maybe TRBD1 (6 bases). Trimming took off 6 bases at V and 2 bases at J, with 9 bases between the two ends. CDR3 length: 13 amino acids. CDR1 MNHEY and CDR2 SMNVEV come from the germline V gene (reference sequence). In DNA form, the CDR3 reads TGTGCCAGCAGGGACAGCTTCACAGATACGCAGTATTTT. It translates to CASRDSFTDTQYF.

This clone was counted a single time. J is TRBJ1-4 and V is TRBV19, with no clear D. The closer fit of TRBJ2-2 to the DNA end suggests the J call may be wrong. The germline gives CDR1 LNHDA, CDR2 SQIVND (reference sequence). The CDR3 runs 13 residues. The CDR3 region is CASSIKSRRELFF. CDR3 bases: TGTGCCAGTAGTATTAAGTCTCGAAGGGAGCTGTTTTTT.

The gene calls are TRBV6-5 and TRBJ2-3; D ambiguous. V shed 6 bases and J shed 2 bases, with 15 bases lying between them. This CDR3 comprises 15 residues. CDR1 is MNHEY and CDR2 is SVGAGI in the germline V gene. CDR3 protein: CASSNLNSPTDTQYF. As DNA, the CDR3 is TGTGCCAGCAGCAATCTAAACTCCCCCACAGATACGCAGTATTTT.

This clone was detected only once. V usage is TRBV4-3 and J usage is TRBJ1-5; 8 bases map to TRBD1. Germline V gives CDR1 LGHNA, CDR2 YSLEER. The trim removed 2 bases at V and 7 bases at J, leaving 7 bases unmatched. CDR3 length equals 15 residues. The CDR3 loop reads CASSQLQGAEQPQHF. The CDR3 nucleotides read TGCGCCAGCAGCCAACTTCAGGGGGCTGAGCAGCCCCAGCATTTT.

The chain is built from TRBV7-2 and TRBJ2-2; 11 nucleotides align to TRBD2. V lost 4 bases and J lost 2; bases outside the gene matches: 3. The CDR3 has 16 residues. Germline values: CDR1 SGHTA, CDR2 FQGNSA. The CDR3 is CASSSLAGGNTGELFF. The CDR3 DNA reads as TGTGCCAGCAGCTCTCTAGCGGGAGGTAACACCGGGGAGCTGTTTTTT.

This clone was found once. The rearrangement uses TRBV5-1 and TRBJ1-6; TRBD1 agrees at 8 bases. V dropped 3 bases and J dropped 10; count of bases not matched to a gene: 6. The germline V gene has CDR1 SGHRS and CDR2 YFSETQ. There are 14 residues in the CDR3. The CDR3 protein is CASSSGQGSSPLHF. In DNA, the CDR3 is TGCGCCAGCAGCTCCGGACAGGGTAGCTCACCCCTCCACTTT.

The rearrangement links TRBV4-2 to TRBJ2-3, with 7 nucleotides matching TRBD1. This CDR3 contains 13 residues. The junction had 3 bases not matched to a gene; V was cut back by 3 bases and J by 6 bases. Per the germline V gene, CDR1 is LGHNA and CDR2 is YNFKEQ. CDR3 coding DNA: TGTGCCAGCAGCCAGAAACAGGGGGATACGCAGTATTTT. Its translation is CASSQKQGDTQYF.

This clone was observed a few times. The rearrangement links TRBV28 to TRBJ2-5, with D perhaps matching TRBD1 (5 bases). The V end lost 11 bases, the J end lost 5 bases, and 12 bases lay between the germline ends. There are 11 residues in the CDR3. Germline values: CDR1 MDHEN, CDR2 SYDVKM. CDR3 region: CAVKGRETQYF. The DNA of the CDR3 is TGTGCCGTCAAGGGGCGGGAGACCCAGTACTTC.

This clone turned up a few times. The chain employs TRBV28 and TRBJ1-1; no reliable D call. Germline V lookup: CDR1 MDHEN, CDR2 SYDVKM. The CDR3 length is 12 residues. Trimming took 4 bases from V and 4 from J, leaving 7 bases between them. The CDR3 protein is CASSSLFTEAFF. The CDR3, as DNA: TGTGCCAGCAGTTCCCTATTCACTGAAGCTTTCTTT.

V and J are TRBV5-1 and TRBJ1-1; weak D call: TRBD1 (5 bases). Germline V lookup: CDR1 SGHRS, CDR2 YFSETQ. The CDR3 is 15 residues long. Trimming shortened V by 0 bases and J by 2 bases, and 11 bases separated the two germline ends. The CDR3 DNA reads TGCGCCAGCAGCTTGGCGGAGGGGAGAAACACTGAAGCTTTCTTT. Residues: CASSLAEGRNTEAFF. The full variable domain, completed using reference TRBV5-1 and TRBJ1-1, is KAGVTQTPRYLIKTRGQQVTLSCSPISGHRSVSWYQQTPGQGLQFLFEYFSETQRNKGNFPGRFSGRQFSNSRSEMNVSTLELGDSALYLCASSLAEGRNTEAFFGQGTRLTVV.

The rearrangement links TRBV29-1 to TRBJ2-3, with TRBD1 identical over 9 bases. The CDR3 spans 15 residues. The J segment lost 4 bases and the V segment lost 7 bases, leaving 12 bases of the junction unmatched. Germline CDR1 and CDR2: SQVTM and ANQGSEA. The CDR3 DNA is TGCAGCGGGGGGTTGGGGACAGGGTCGGCAGATACGCAGTATTTT. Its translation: CSGGLGTGSADTQYF.